These T cell receptor beta chains were read from a single sample in a study of CD8+CD57+ T cells in acquired aplastic anemia. In TCRdb, the reads were re-called with MiXCR into one record per CDR3 protein. The repertoire has around 200,000 distinct CDR3 sequences, over 40% of them found once; the top ten carry 1.8%. Sequenced sample: sorted CD4+, CD8+, or CD8+CD57+ T cells (not recorded which) from PBMCs. These receptors were collected from a human donor with aplastic anemia. Both conserved end residues are part of each CDR3. The D gene is left open where the match is weak. Some rows have no size entry. The others give once, few or many, or a class for an expanded clone.

v_gene: TRBV5-1
abundance: many
d_gene: NA
j_gene: TRBJ2-3
CDR3aa: CASSLEGLRARLTDTQYF
CDR3nt: TGCGCCAGCAGCTTGGAAGGTTTGCGGGCGCGCCTCACAGATACGCAGTATTTT

v_gene: TRBV10-3
abundance: NA
d_gene: NA
j_gene: TRBJ1-3
CDR3aa: CAIRGGGTGNTIYF
CDR3nt: TGTGCCATCAGGGGAGGGGGGACTGGAAACACCATATATTTT

v_gene: TRBV28
abundance: NA
d_gene: NA
j_gene: TRBJ1-3
CDR3aa: CVSRKQVLSGNTIYF
CDR3nt: TGTGTCAGCAGGAAGCAGGTTCTCTCTGGAAACACCATATATTTT

v_gene: TRBV20-1
abundance: many
d_gene: NA
j_gene: TRBJ1-3
CDR3aa: CSARVGFSGNTIYF
CDR3nt: TGCAGTGCTAGAGTTGGTTTCTCTGGAAACACCATATATTTT

v_gene: TRBV19
abundance: many
d_gene: TRBD1
j_gene: TRBJ1-1
CDR3aa: CASSLRGTGNTEAFF
CDR3nt: TGTGCCAGTAGCCTTAGGGGGACAGGGAACACTGAAGCTTTCTTT

v_gene: TRBV29-1
abundance: many
d_gene: NA
j_gene: TRBJ1-1
CDR3aa: CSVSHTEAFF
CDR3nt: TGCAGCGTTTCTCACACTGAAGCTTTCTTT

v_gene: TRBV7-3
abundance: once
d_gene: TRBD1
j_gene: TRBJ1-2
CDR3aa: CASSWTGPGQGEDGYTF
CDR3nt: TGTGCCAGCAGCTGGACGGGACCGGGACAGGGAGAGGATGGCTACACCTTC

v_gene: TRBV7-3
abundance: many
d_gene: NA
j_gene: TRBJ2-2
CDR3aa: CASSSQYTGELFF
CDR3nt: TGTGCCAGCAGCTCGCAATACACCGGGGAGCTGTTTTTT

v_gene: TRBV19
abundance: NA
d_gene: TRBD1
j_gene: TRBJ1-1
CDR3aa: CASSIDPTGRTEAFF
CDR3nt: TGTGCCAGTAGTATAGACCCGACAGGGAGGACTGAAGCTTTCTTT

v_gene: TRBV20-1
abundance: NA
d_gene: TRBD2
j_gene: TRBJ2-5
CDR3aa: CSAARTSGKETQYF
CDR3nt: TGCAGTGCAGCCCGGACTAGCGGGAAGGAGACCCAGTACTTC

v_gene: TRBV18
abundance: NA
d_gene: TRBD1
j_gene: TRBJ1-2
CDR3aa: CASSPSGTVYGYTF
CDR3nt: TGTGCCAGCTCACCAAGCGGGACAGTCTATGGCTACACCTTC

v_gene: TRBV15
abundance: NA
d_gene: NA
j_gene: TRBJ2-7
CDR3aa: CATSRGMGASYEQYF
CDR3nt: TGTGCCACCAGCAGGGGGATGGGGGCCTCCTACGAGCAGTACTTC

v_gene: TRBV19
abundance: NA
d_gene: TRBD1
j_gene: TRBJ2-7
CDR3aa: CASSSILDRAYEQYF
CDR3nt: TGTGCCAGTAGTTCAATACTCGACAGGGCCTACGAGCAGTACTTC

v_gene: TRBV5-1
abundance: few
d_gene: NA
j_gene: TRBJ2-7
CDR3aa: CASSLGGRTYEQYF
CDR3nt: TGCGCCAGCAGCTTGGGGGGACGGACCTACGAGCAGTACTTC

v_gene: TRBV6-6
abundance: many
d_gene: NA
j_gene: TRBJ1-3
CDR3aa: CASSYLNSGNTIYF
CDR3nt: TGTGCCAGCAGTTACCTGAACTCTGGAAACACCATATATTTT

v_gene: TRBV30
abundance: NA
d_gene: NA
j_gene: TRBJ1-4
CDR3aa: CALQGAANEKLFF
CDR3nt: TGTGCCTTACAGGGAGCAGCTAATGAAAAACTGTTTTTT

v_gene: TRBV24-1
abundance: few
d_gene: NA
j_gene: TRBJ1-1
CDR3aa: CATSDLLSGRAFF
CDR3nt: TGTGCCACCAGTGATTTGCTTTCAGGACGAGCTTTCTTT

v_gene: TRBV19
abundance: NA
d_gene: NA
j_gene: TRBJ1-6
CDR3aa: CASRGQINSPLHF
CDR3nt: TGTGCCAGCCGAGGACAGATTAATTCACCCCTCCACTTT

v_gene: TRBV2
abundance: NA
d_gene: TRBD1
j_gene: TRBJ1-1
CDR3aa: CASSTQGNEAFF
CDR3nt: TGTGCCAGCAGTACACAGGGGAATGAAGCTTTCTTT

v_gene: TRBV5-4
abundance: NA
d_gene: NA
j_gene: TRBJ1-3
CDR3aa: CASSFQGTLSGNTIYF
CDR3nt: TGTGCCAGCAGCTTTCAGGGGACCCTCTCTGGAAACACCATATATTTT

v_gene: TRBV3-1
abundance: many
d_gene: NA
j_gene: TRBJ1-2
CDR3aa: CASSLLSGYTF
CDR3nt: TGTGCCAGCAGCCTCCTATCGGGCTACACCTTC

v_gene: TRBV10-3
abundance: NA
d_gene: TRBD1
j_gene: TRBJ1-4
CDR3aa: CAISEGTGSADEKLFF
CDR3nt: TGTGCCATCAGTGAGGGGACAGGGAGCGCGGATGAAAAACTGTTTTTT

v_gene: TRBV19
abundance: NA
d_gene: NA
j_gene: TRBJ2-5
CDR3aa: CASSIQETQYF
CDR3nt: TGTGCCAGTAGTATCCAAGAGACCCAGTACTTC